What follows are 31 T cell receptor beta chains derived from one specimen sequenced in a study of blood T cell repertoires in COVID-19 (dated by TCRdb to about 2020). Library prep was done by the immunoSEQ multiplex PCR assay. Drawn from immuneACCESS, this table holds only the in-frame rearrangements with V and J called that TCRdb kept. Clones are partly lost; checked studies trace under half to an unresolved V gene and leave the rest unexplained. This sample has 300,000 to 350,000 clones in its table, and about 93% of those were observed once. 6% to 7% of the sample is held by the ten biggest clonotypes. The material sequenced was peripheral blood. These receptor sequences come from a woman aged 30 to 39 with COVID-19, enrolled during active disease.

CDR3 coding DNA: TGTGCCAGCAGCCAAGGCCTAGCGGGCACAGATACGCAGTATTTT. Its protein is CASSQGLAGTDTQYF. V is TRBV14 and J is TRBJ2-3, with 7 bases fitting TRBD2. CDR1 and CDR2 (germline): SGHDN, FVKESK. The J segment lost 1 base and the V segment lost 1 base, leaving 2 bases of the junction unmatched. The CDR3 contains 15 residues.

The V gene is TRBV10-1, the J gene TRBJ2-7; D gene ambiguous. Germline values: CDR1 WNHNN, CDR2 SYGVQD (reference sequence). The CDR3 length is 10 residues. Trimming left V 7 bases short and J 6 bases short, with 7 bases between. The CDR3 DNA follows: TGCGCCAGCACTAACGGCGAGCAGTACTTC. Its translation: CASTNGEQYF.

The chain uses TRBV6-5 and TRBJ2-7; D is possibly TRBD1 (6 bases). From germline, CDR1 is MNHEY and CDR2 SVGAGI. The CDR3 has 14 residues. V was cut by 6 bases and J by 2 bases, with 14 bases left in between. The CDR3, as DNA: TGTGCCAGCAGCCGACAGGTAGGGACCTACGAGCAGTACTTC. Translation gives CASSRQVGTYEQYF.

The V and J genes are TRBV11-2 and TRBJ2-3, with TRBD2 identical over 7 bases. V was clipped by 2 bases and J by 2 bases; unmatched bases: 4. The CDR3 loop spans 15 amino acids. From germline, CDR1 is SGHAT and CDR2 FQNNGV. CDR3 in DNA: TGTGCCAGCAGCTTACTGACTAGCCACACAGATACGCAGTATTTT. This translates into CASSLLTSHTDTQYF.

This chain joins TRBV29-1 and TRBJ1-1; 10 nucleotides match TRBD1. The V segment lost 7 bases and the J segment 6 bases; nucleotides outside the gene matches: 8. This CDR3 is 13 amino acids long. Germline V gives CDR1 SQVTM, CDR2 ANQGSEA. The CDR3: CSGQTGGASEAFF. The CDR3 DNA follows: TGCAGCGGACAGACAGGGGGCGCTTCTGAAGCTTTCTTT.

This clone was recorded once. The chain combines TRBV28 with TRBJ2-7, with D perhaps TRBD1 (5 bases). The V end lost 1 base, the J end lost 5 bases, and 9 bases lay between the germline ends. This CDR3 region has 13 residues. Germline V gives CDR1 MDHEN, CDR2 SYDVKM. CDR3 in amino acids: CASSLSGPHEQYF. The CDR3 nucleotides are TGTGCCAGCAGTTTATCAGGGCCCCACGAGCAGTACTTC. Together with reference TRBV28 and TRBJ2-7, the CDR3 gives the full variable domain: DVKVTQSSRYLVKRTGEKVFLECVQDMDHENMFWYRQDPGLGLRLIYFSYDVKMKEKGDIPEGYSVSREKKERFSLILESASTNQTSMYLCASSLSGPHEQYFGPGTRLTVT.

The chain employs TRBV19 and TRBJ2-7; maybe TRBD1 (6 bases). CDR1 is LNHDA and CDR2 is SQIVND in the germline V gene (reference sequence). This CDR3 is built from 14 residues. The V end was cut by 5 bases, the J end by 2 bases, with 13 bases between. In nucleotides, the CDR3 is TGTGCCAGTAGTGGGGATCCAGGGGCCTACGAGCAGTACTTC. Protein product: CASSGDPGAYEQYF. The full variable domain, its missing parts supplied by reference TRBV19 and TRBJ2-7, is DGGITQSPKYLFRKEGQNVTLSCEQNLNHDAMYWYRQDPGQGLRLIYYSQIVNDFQKGDIAEGYSVSREKKESFPLTVTSAQKNPTAFYLCASSGDPGAYEQYFGPGTRLTVT.

The genes are TRBV2 and TRBJ1-4; D uncertain. Per the germline V gene, CDR1 is SNHLY and CDR2 is FYNNEI. The V gene lost 5 bases and the J gene lost 2 bases, with 9 bases spanning the gap. This CDR3 is built from 14 residues. In DNA, the CDR3 is TGTGCCAGCAGTCCTAGGCGGACTAATGAAAAACTGTTTTTT. It is translated as CASSPRRTNEKLFF.

The V call is TRBV25-1, the J call TRBJ2-1; 8 bases line up with TRBD2. Germline V gene lookup returns CDR1 MGHDK and CDR2 SYGVNS. There are 17 residues in the CDR3. V lost 4 bases, J lost 3 bases, and 11 bases stayed unmatched. CDR3 in amino acids: CASSGPPLSGNYNEQFF. The CDR3 region has the DNA TGTGCCAGCAGTGGACCTCCGCTTAGCGGGAACTACAATGAGCAGTTCTTC.

CDR3 coding DNA: TGTGCCAGCAGCTTGTCTAGCGGGGGTAACAATGAGCAGTTCTTC. Protein sequence: CASSLSSGGNNEQFF. The chain has TRBV5-4 and TRBJ2-1, with 10 bases aligning to TRBD2. CDR1 is SGHNT, CDR2 YYREEE, per germline (reference sequence). There are 15 residues in the CDR3. The V gene end was trimmed by 1 base and the J gene end by 5 bases; junction bases not matched to a gene: 3. Full variable domain (outside the CDR3, taken from reference TRBV5-4 and TRBJ2-1): ETGVTQSPTHLIKTRGQQVTLRCSSQSGHNTVSWYQQALGQGPQFIFQYYREEENGRGNFPPRFSGLQFPNYSSELNVNALELDDSALYLCASSLSSGGNNEQFFGPGTRLTVL.

This clone has only one observation. The CDR3 coding sequence is TGTGCCAGCAGCCCCCCGGGGTGGGGTACGCAGTATTTT. Its protein product is CASSPPGWGTQYF. This rearrangement joins TRBV11-1 to TRBJ2-3, with D tentatively TRBD2 (5 bases). This CDR3 contains 13 residues. Germline values: CDR1 SGHAT, CDR2 FQDESV (reference sequence). V was shortened by 5 bases and J by 8 bases, with 14 bases between the two germline ends.

The rearrangement uses TRBV28 and TRBJ2-7; 8 bases fit TRBD2. Germline V gene sequence: CDR1 MDHEN, CDR2 SYDVKM. The ends lost 4 bases at V and 3 bases at J; junction bases unmatched: 8. The CDR3 length is 15 residues. CDR3 sequence (DNA): TGTGCCAGCAGTTCCCGACTAGCGCTACACTACGAGCAGTACTTC. This codes for CASSSRLALHYEQYF.

This chain joins TRBV5-4 and TRBJ1-2; D may be TRBD1 (5 bases). Germline CDR1 reads SGHNT; CDR2 reads YYREEE (reference sequence). The V end lost 0 bases, the J end lost 0 bases, and 9 bases lay between the germline ends. This CDR3 has 15 residues. The CDR3 region has the DNA TGTGCCAGCAGCTTGGAAGTAGGGGCTAACTATGGCTACACCTTC. Protein product: CASSLEVGANYGYTF.

V is TRBV7-3 and J is TRBJ2-1; 8 bases match TRBD2. The V and J ends lost 2 bases and 6 bases, in that order; junction bases with no gene match: 9. Germline values: CDR1 SGHTA, CDR2 FQGTGA. The CDR3 loop spans 16 amino acids. The CDR3 loop reads CASSLYAGGPINEQFF. CDR3 in DNA: TGTGCCAGCAGCTTATACGCGGGAGGACCCATCAATGAGCAGTTCTTC.

The table lists this clone with a count of one. V and J are TRBV19 and TRBJ2-7, with a possible D match to TRBD2 (5 bases). Trimming removed 2 bases at V and 7 bases at J, with 18 bases between. The germline V gene has CDR1 LNHDA and CDR2 SQIVND (reference sequence). The CDR3 runs 15 residues. The chain's CDR3 is CASSISRTSTIEQYF. The CDR3 DNA sequence: TGTGCCAGTAGTATATCCCGGACTTCCACTATAGAGCAGTACTTC.

The chain has TRBV7-8 and TRBJ1-1; D gene uncertain. CDR1 and CDR2 (germline): SGHVS, FQNEAQ. Trimming removed 0 bases from V and 3 bases from J, with 5 bases in between. This CDR3 contains 13 residues. The CDR3 protein is CASSLASDTEAFF. CDR3 DNA sequence: TGTGCCAGCAGCTTAGCGTCGGACACTGAAGCTTTCTTT.

The chain combines TRBV5-1 with TRBJ2-2, with D perhaps TRBD1 (6 bases). Trimming cost V 4 bases and J 2 bases, with 12 bases left between them. The CDR3 extends over 15 amino acids. Germline values: CDR1 SGHRS, CDR2 YFSETQ. The CDR3 DNA follows: TGCGCCAGCAGCGACGGACAGACTAACACCGGGGAGCTGTTTTTT. Amino acids: CASSDGQTNTGELFF.

This clone was recorded once. The chain joins TRBV10-3 to TRBJ2-1; the match to TRBD2 covers 7 bases. This CDR3 contains 16 residues. Germline V gene data show CDR1 as ENHRY and CDR2 as SYGVKD. After removal of 0 bases from V and 5 bases from J, the junction contained 7 bases not matched to a gene. DNA for the CDR3: TGTGCCATCAGTGAGTCGAGGCGGGAGAGACACAATGAGCAGTTCTTC. Amino acids: CAISESRRERHNEQFF.

Here the CDR3 DNA reads TGTGCCAGCAGCTCCCGGGGGGCAGGGATCATGAACACTGAAGCTTTCTTT. Residues: CASSSRGAGIMNTEAFF. J is TRBJ1-1 and V is TRBV7-2, with D possibly TRBD1 on 6 matching bases. Germline CDR1 and CDR2: SGHTA and FQGNSA. This CDR3 spans 17 amino acids. The V end lost 4 bases, the J end lost 0 bases, and 18 bases lay between the germline ends.

V gene TRBV6-2 or TRBV6-3 combines with J gene TRBJ2-4; 10 bases agree with TRBD2. CDR3 length equals 17 residues. V shed 4 bases and J 2 bases; nucleotides not matched to a gene: 8. The germline CDR1 and CDR2 sequences are MNHEY and SVGEGT. The CDR3, as DNA: TGTGCCAGCAGTTCTGCCCCTAGCGGGAGAACCAAAAACATTCAGTACTTC. Encoded protein: CASSSAPSGRTKNIQYF.

This clone was seen just once. In nucleotides, the CDR3 is TGCAGCGCCTCCTCAGGGGCCGAGCAGTACTTC. It is translated as CSASSGAEQYF. The V gene is TRBV29-1, the J gene TRBJ2-7; D possibly corresponds to TRBD1 (6 bases). V gave up 7 bases and J gave up 6 bases, with 13 bases separating them. The length of the CDR3 is 11 residues. Germline CDR1 SQVTM, CDR2 ANQGSEA.

The genes are TRBV11-2 and TRBJ2-2, with D perhaps TRBD1 (6 bases). There are 15 residues in the CDR3. Germline CDR1 SGHAT, CDR2 FQNNGV. The V gene lost 1 base and the J gene lost 0 bases, with 6 bases spanning the gap. CDR3 sequence reads: CASSLGTANTGELFF. The CDR3 DNA sequence: TGTGCCAGCAGCTTAGGGACAGCGAACACCGGGGAGCTGTTTTTT.

This chain uses TRBV7-8 with TRBJ2-2; no firm D call. Germline V gene sequence: CDR1 SGHVS, CDR2 FQNEAQ. The CDR3 has 14 residues. V gave up 5 bases and J gave up 1 base, with 8 bases separating them. CDR3 residues: CASSPNRNTGELFF. The CDR3 nucleotides are TGTGCCAGCAGCCCTAACAGGAACACCGGGGAGCTGTTTTTT.

Concerning this clone itself: The same CDR3 is also encoded by other DNA sequences in this sample. The chain carries TRBV2 and TRBJ2-1, with 10 bases fitting TRBD2. CDR3 length: 15 amino acids. CDR1 is SNHLY, CDR2 FYNNEI, per germline. Trimming removed 2 bases from V and 4 bases from J; junction bases left unmatched: 2. CDR3 DNA: TGTGCCAGCAGTGAATCTAGCGGGAGTTACAATGAGCAGTTCTTC. This encodes CASSESSGSYNEQFF.

The chain recombines TRBV30 with TRBJ2-1, with TRBD1 identical over 8 bases. The V gene's germline CDR1 is GTSNPN and CDR2 SVGIG (reference sequence). The CDR3 has 13 amino acids. J was trimmed by 6 bases and V by 6 bases; bases with no gene match: 7. The CDR3 protein is CACSTGVVNEQFF. Here the CDR3 DNA reads TGTGCCTGTTCGACAGGGGTCGTCAATGAGCAGTTCTTC.

The chain has TRBV7-9 and TRBJ2-1; 10 bases are shared with TRBD1. Germline V gives CDR1 SEHNR, CDR2 FQNEAQ (reference sequence). V lost 5 bases, J lost 1 base, and 5 bases stayed unmatched. The CDR3 sequence is 16 residues long. The CDR3 here is CASSTRDRGSYNEQFF. In DNA form, the CDR3 reads TGTGCCAGCAGCACCCGGGACAGGGGTTCCTACAATGAGCAGTTCTTC.

The chain links TRBV5-1 to TRBJ2-7; 7 bases align to TRBD1. With 2 bases clipped from V and 2 bases from J, the junction kept 7 bases outside the gene matches. CDR1 and CDR2 from the germline V gene are SGHRS and YFSETQ. The CDR3 is 15 residues long. The CDR3 region has the DNA TGCGCCAGCAGCTTCCGAGGGGACAGACCCTACGAGCAGTACTTC. Translating gives CASSFRGDRPYEQYF.

The chain combines TRBV5-1 with TRBJ1-1; the D gene is possibly TRBD1 (5 bases). The V gene's germline CDR1 is SGHRS and CDR2 YFSETQ. This CDR3 is 13 amino acids long. Trimming took off 4 bases at V and 5 bases at J, with 12 bases between the two ends. For the CDR3, the DNA is TGCGCCAGCAGCCCATTAGGGGAAACTGAAGCTTTCTTT. Translation gives CASSPLGETEAFF.

V is TRBV5-1 and J is TRBJ2-7; 9 bases agree with TRBD2. CDR3 length: 17 residues. Germline V gene sequence: CDR1 SGHRS, CDR2 YFSETQ. V was pared by 2 bases and J by 3 bases, with 12 bases of the junction left unmatched. In nucleotides, the CDR3 is TGCGCCAGCAGCTTATCCGCAGCGGGAGGAGAGCGCTACGAGCAGTACTTC. Translating gives CASSLSAAGGERYEQYF.

The sample holds a few counts of this clone. The V and J genes are TRBV21-1 and TRBJ1-3. TRBV21-1 is listed as a pseudogene. This CDR3 is built from 14 residues. In DNA form, the CDR3 reads TGTGCCAGCAGCCTTCCATCGGGGGGAAACACCATATATTTT. This sequence encodes CASSLPSGGNTIYF.

V gene TRBV5-4 combines with J gene TRBJ2-5, with 12 bases fitting TRBD2. Germline trimming cut 0 bases from V and 6 bases from J; bases unmatched to any gene: 9. The CDR3 consists of 17 residues. Germline V gene lookup returns CDR1 SGHNT and CDR2 YYREEE (reference sequence). This CDR3 is CASSLEASGRAVQTQYF. Here the CDR3 DNA reads TGTGCCAGCAGCTTGGAGGCTAGCGGGAGGGCCGTCCAGACCCAGTACTTC.